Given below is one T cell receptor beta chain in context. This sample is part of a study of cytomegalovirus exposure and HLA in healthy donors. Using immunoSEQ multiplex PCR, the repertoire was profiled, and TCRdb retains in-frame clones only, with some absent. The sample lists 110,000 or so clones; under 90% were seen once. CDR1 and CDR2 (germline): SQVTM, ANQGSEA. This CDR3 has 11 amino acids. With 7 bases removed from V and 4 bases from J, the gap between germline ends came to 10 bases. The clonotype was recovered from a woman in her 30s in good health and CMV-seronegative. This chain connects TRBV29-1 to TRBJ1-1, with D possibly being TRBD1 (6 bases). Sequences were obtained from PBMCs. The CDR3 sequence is CSGRGGTEAFF. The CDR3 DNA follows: TGCAGCGGGCGAGGGGGCACTGAAGCTTTCTTT.